Below, 7 T cell receptor beta chains from the same sample are listed, as sequenced in a study of CD8+CD57+ T cells in acquired aplastic anemia. TCR beta VDJ combinations and CDR3 sequences were profiled from genomic DNA. One entry per CDR3 protein results from TCRdb running MiXCR on the reads. The sample gives approximately 200,000 distinct CDR3 sequences, about 53% of which show up once; roughly 15% is in the top ten. Sequenced sample: sorted CD4+, CD8+, or CD8+CD57+ T cells (not recorded which) from PBMCs. The origin of the receptors is a human donor in good health, serving as a control.

V and J are TRBV7-2 and TRBJ1-2, with TRBD1 matching over 8 bases. From germline, CDR1 is SGHTA and CDR2 FQGNSA. The CDR3 loop spans 21 amino acids. The trim removed 4 bases at V and 0 bases at J, leaving 22 bases unmatched. The CDR3 spells CASSSPVERGDRQRSNYGYTF. The CDR3 region has the DNA TGTGCCAGCAGCTCCCCTGTTGAGCGGGGGGACAGGCAAAGATCTAACTATGGCTACACCTTC.

The V and J genes are TRBV10-3 and TRBJ2-1; D might be TRBD2 (5 bases). The V end lost 1 base, the J end lost 6 bases, and 10 bases lay between the germline ends. CDR1 and CDR2 from the germline V gene are ENHRY and SYGVKD. The CDR3 has 14 residues. The CDR3 spells CAISEYEGSNEQFF. In DNA, the CDR3 is TGTGCCATCAGTGAGTACGAGGGAAGCAATGAGCAGTTCTTC.

Comments on this clonotype: The CDR3 end shows no conserved phenylalanine or tryptophan, and so a read error is likely. No DNA is shown, since the ends of the CDR3 on it are uncertain; the CDR3 is the one TCRdb lists. The chain joins TRBV7-9 to TRBJ1-6. The CDR3 comprises 9 residues, both ends counted. CDR1 and CDR2 (germline): SEHNR, FQNEAQ (reference sequence). CDR3 region: CASSLAPLV.

The V and J genes are TRBV20-1 and TRBJ1-5; tentative D call: TRBD1 (5 bases). Per the germline V gene, CDR1 is DFQATT and CDR2 is SNEGSKA (reference sequence). This CDR3 contains 12 residues. Trimming removed 5 bases at V and 5 bases at J, with 10 bases between. The CDR3 region is CSAWDRDQPQHF. DNA of the CDR3: TGCAGTGCTTGGGACCGCGATCAGCCCCAGCATTTT.

The chain uses TRBV7-2 and TRBJ1-1; a weak D match, TRBD1 (5 bases). This CDR3 spans 13 amino acids. V lost 3 bases and J lost 2, with 7 bases in between. The germline V gene has CDR1 SGHTA and CDR2 FQGNSA. CDR3 protein: CASSFGHNTEAFF. The CDR3 nucleotides are TGTGCCAGCAGCTTTGGACATAACACTGAAGCTTTCTTT.

This clonotype was counted at least ten times. V usage is TRBV6-5 and J usage is TRBJ1-1; possible D gene TRBD1, 6 bases. The germline gives CDR1 MNHEY, CDR2 SVGAGI. Trimming shortened V by 0 bases and J by 3 bases, and 11 bases separated the two germline ends. The CDR3 runs to 15 residues. The CDR3 protein is CASSYSSGADTEAFF. The CDR3 DNA sequence: TGTGCCAGCAGTTACTCGTCGGGGGCGGACACTGAAGCTTTCTTT.

By share of the sample, this clonotype is medium-sized. V usage is TRBV2 and J usage is TRBJ1-6, with TRBD1 as a possible D gene (5 bases). Germline CDR1 and CDR2: SNHLY and FYNNEI. The CDR3 consists of 16 residues. V was trimmed by 0 bases and J by 8 bases, leaving 14 bases between them. The CDR3 bases are TGTGCCAGCAGTGAAGCGCTGTGGGGGAAGGATTCACCCCTCCACTTT. Encoded protein: CASSEALWGKDSPLHF.